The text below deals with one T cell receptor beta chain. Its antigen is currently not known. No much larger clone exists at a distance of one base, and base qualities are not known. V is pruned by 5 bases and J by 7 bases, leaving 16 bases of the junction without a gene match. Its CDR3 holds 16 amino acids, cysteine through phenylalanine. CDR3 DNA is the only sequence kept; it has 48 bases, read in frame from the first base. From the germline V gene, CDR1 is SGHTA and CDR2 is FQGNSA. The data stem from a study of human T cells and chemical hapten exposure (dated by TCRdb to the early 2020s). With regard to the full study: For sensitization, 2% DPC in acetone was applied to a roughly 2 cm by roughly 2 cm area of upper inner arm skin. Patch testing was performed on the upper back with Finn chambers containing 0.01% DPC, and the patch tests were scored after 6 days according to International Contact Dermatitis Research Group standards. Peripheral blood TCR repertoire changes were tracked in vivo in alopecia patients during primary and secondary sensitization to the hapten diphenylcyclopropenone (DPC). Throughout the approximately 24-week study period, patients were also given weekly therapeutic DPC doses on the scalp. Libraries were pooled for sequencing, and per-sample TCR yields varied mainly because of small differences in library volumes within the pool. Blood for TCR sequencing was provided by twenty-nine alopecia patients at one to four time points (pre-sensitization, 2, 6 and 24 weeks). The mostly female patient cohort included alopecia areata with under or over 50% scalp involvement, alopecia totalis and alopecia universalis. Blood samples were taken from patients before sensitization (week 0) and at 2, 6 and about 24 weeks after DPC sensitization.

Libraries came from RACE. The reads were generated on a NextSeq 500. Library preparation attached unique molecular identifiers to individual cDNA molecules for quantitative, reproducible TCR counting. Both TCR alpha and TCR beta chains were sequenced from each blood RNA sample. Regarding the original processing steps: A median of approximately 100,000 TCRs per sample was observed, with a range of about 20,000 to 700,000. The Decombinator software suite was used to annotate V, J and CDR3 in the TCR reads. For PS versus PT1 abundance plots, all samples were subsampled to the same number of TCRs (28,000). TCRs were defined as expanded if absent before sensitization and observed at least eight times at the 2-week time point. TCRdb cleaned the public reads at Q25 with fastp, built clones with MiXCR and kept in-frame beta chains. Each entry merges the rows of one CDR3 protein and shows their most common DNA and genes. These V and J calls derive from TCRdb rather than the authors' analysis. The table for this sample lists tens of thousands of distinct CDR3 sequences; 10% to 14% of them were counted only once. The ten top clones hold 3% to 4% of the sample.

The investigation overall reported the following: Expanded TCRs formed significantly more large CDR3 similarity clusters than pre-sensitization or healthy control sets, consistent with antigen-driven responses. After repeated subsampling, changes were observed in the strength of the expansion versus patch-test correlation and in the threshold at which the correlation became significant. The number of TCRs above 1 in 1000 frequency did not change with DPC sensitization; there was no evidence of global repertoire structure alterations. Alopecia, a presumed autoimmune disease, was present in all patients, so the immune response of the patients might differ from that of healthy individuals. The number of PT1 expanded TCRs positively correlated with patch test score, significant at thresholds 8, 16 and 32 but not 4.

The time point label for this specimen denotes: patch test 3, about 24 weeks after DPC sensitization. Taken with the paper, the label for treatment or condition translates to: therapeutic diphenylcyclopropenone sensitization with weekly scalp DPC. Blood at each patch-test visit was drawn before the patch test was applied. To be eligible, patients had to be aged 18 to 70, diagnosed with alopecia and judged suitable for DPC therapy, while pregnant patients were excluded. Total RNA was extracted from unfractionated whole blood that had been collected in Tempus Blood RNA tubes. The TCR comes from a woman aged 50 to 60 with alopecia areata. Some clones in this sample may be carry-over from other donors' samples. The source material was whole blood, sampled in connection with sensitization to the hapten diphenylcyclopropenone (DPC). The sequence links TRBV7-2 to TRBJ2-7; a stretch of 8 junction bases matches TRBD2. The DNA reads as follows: TGTGCCAGCAGCCCCCAGCGGGGAGCGGGAGTGGGAGAGCAGTACTTC. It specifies CASSPQRGAGVGEQYF.